The present TCR beta chain was sequenced within a study of coeliac disease. As concerns this clone: Its matching antigen is unknown.

Points from the study as a whole: Most TRB amino acid sequences occurred in only one sample. Control samples showed higher TRB and TRG clonality than intraepithelial and lamina propria samples in active celiac disease.

TCRdb's copy holds only in-frame clones and misses some; the assay was immunoSEQ multiplex PCR. The sample carries under 4,500 clones, roughly 60% recorded once. This clonotype originated in a man aged 70 or older with active celiac disease. Sequences were obtained from intraepithelial lymphocytes from the gut.

This CDR3 is CASSQEDYNEQFF. The CDR3 bases are TGTGCCAGCAGCCAGGAGGACTACAATGAGCAGTTCTTC. The rearrangement links TRBV11-3 to TRBJ2-1, with D perhaps TRBD2 (5 bases). V lost 5 bases to trimming and J lost 3 bases, with 8 bases between them. CDR1 and CDR2 (germline): SGHNT, YENEEA. This CDR3 comprises 13 residues.